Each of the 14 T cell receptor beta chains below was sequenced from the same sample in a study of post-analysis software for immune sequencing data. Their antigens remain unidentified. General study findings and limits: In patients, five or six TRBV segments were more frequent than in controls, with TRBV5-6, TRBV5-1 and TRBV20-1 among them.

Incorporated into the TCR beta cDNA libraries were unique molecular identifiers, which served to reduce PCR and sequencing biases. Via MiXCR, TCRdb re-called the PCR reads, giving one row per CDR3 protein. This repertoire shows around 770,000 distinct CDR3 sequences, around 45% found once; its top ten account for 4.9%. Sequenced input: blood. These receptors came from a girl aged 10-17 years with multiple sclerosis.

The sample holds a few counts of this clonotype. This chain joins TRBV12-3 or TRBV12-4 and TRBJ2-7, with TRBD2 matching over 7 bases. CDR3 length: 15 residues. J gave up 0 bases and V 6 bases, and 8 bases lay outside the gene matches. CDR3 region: CASSRSGTSSYEQYF. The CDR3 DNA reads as TGTGCCAGCAGCAGGAGCGGGACCAGCTCCTACGAGCAGTACTTC.

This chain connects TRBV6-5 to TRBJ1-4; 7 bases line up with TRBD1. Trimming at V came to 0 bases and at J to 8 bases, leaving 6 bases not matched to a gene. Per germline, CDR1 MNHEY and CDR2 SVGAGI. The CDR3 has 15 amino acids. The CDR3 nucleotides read TGTGCCAGCAGTTACTCTGCAGGGGGAAGGGAAAAACTGTTTTTT. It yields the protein CASSYSAGGREKLFF.

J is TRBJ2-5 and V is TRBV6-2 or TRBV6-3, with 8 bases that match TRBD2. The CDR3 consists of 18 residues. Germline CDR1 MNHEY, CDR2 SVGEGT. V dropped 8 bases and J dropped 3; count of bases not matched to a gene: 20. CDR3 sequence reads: CASSLRLAGEGGKETQYF. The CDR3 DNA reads TGTGCCAGCTCACTCCGCCTAGCGGGCGAAGGGGGGAAAGAGACCCAGTACTTC.

CDR3 residues: CSVPLVGTNYGYTF. The CDR3 region has the DNA TGCAGCGTTCCATTGGTAGGGACGAACTATGGCTACACCTTC. This chain connects TRBV29-1 to TRBJ1-2; perhaps TRBD1 as D (5 bases). V gave up 5 bases and J gave up 2 bases, with 15 bases separating them. The germline CDR1 and CDR2 sequences are SQVTM and ANQGSEA. This CDR3 spans 14 amino acids.

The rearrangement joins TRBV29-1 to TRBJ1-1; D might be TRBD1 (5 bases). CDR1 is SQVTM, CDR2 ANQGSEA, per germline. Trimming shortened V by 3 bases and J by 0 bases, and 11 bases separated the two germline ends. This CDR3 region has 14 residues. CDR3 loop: CSVEVRGLNTEAFF. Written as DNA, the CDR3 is TGCAGCGTTGAGGTAAGGGGATTGAACACTGAAGCTTTCTTT.

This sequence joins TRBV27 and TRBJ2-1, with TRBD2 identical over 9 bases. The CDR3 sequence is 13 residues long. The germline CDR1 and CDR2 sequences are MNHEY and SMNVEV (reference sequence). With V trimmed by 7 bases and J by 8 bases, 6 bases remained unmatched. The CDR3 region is CASMTSGWDEQFF. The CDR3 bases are TGTGCCAGCATGACTAGCGGATGGGATGAGCAGTTCTTC.

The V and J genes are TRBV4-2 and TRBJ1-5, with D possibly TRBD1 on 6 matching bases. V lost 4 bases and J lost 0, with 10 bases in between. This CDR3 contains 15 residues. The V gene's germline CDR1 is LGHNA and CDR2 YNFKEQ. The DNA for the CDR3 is TGTGCCAGCAGCCCACAGGGTAGTAGCAATCAGCCCCAGCATTTT. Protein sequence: CASSPQGSSNQPQHF.

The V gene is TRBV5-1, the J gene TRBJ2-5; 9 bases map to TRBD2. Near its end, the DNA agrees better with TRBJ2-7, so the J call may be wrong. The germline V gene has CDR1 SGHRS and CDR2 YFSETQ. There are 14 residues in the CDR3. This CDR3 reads CASSLEGLADEQYF. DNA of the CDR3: TGCGCCAGCAGCTTGGAGGGACTAGCCGACGAGCAGTACTTC.

The CDR3 DNA sequence: TGTGCCTGGTTAAGGGGTGATACGCAGTATTTT. Its protein is CAWLRGDTQYF. This chain uses TRBV30 with TRBJ2-3; tentatively, D is TRBD1 (5 bases). V lost 5 bases to trimming and J lost 6 bases, with 9 bases between them. Germline CDR1 and CDR2: GTSNPN and SVGIG (reference sequence). The CDR3 consists of 11 residues. The full variable domain, rest sourced from reference TRBV30 and TRBJ2-3, is SQTIHQWPATLVQPVGSPLSLECTVEGTSNPNLYWYRQAAGRGLQLLFYSVGIGQISSEVPQNLSASRPQDRQFILSSKKLLLSDSGFYLCAWLRGDTQYFGPGTRLTVL.

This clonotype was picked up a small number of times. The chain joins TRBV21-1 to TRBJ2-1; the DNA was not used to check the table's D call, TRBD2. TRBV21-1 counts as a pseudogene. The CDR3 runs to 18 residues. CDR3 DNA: TGTGCCACCAATGACTCTAGGGCGGGATCCTACTCCTACAATGAGCAGTTCTTC. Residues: CATNDSRAGSYSYNEQFF.

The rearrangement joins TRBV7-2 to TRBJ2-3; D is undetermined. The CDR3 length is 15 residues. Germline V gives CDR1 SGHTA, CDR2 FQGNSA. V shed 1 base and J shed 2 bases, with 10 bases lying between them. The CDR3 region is CASSLVPQITDTQYF. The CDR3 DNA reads TGTGCCAGCAGCTTAGTACCCCAGATCACAGATACGCAGTATTTT. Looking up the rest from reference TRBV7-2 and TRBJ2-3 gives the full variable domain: GAGVSQSPSNKVTEKGKDVELRCDPISGHTALYWYRQSLGQGLEFLIYFQGNSAPDKSGLPSDRFSAERTGGSVSTLTIQRTQQEDSAVYLCASSLVPQITDTQYFGPGTRLTVL.

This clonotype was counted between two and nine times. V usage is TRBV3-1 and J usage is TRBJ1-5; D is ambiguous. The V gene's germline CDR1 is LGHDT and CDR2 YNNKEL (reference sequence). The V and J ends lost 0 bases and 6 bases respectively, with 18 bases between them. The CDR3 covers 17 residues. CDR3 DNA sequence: TGTGCCAGCAGCCAAGAACTGCTATTGGGAAACCGTCAGCCCCAGCATTTT. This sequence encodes CASSQELLLGNRQPQHF.

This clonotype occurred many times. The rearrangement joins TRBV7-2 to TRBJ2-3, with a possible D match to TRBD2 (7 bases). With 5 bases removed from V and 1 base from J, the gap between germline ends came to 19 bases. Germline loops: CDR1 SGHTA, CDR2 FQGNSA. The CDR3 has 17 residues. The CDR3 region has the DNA TGTGCCAGCAGCCCCGACATTGGGGGGGGCCGCACAGATACGCAGTATTTT. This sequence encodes CASSPDIGGGRTDTQYF.

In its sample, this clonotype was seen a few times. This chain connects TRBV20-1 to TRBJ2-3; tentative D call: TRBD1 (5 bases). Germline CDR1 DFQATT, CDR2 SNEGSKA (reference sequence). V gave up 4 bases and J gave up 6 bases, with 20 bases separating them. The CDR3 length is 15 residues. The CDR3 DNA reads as TGCAGTGCTATCCCCAGGACAAGGTCGGTCGATACGCAGTATTTT. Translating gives CSAIPRTRSVDTQYF.